The count of the clone carrying this T cell receptor (beta chain) is one. The data were obtained in a study of blood T cell repertoires in COVID-19. Across the study: PBMCs, B-cell-depleted T cells, or T cells were the source of the cDNA or gDNA that made up the material.

CDR3 size: 16 residues. Sequencing was performed with immunoSEQ multiplex PCR; in TCRdb, only in-frame clones are kept and a portion is missing. Of around 260,000 clones in the sample, around 90% were seen once. The material sequenced was peripheral blood. The clonotype was recovered from a woman aged 55-70 years with COVID-19, enrolled during active disease. The V gene is TRBV21-1, the J gene TRBJ2-7; the D call in the table, TRBD1, was not verified against the DNA. TRBV21-1 is a recognized pseudogene. The CDR3 nucleotides read TGTGCCAGCAGCACCACCACCAGCGCGGACAGGATCGAGCAGTACTTC. This gives the protein CASSTTTSADRIEQYF.